This entry features one T cell receptor (beta chain) sequence. Its specificity is unknown. CDR3 length: 14 amino acids. Germline lookup yields CDR1 KGHSH and CDR2 LQKENI. Trimming pared 4 bases from V and 6 bases from J, leaving 15 bases between. The primer mix had 60 Vbeta and 13 Jbeta primers. Here immunoSEQ multiplex PCR was the method, and the copy in TCRdb shows in-frame clones only, minus some. The sample yields 75,000 to 100,000 clones, roughly 79% seen once. The data were obtained in a study of cytomegalovirus exposure and HLA in healthy donors. Whole-study results and caveats: The study had only CMV serostatus as immune exposure information. Sequencing artifact likely explains a cluster of highly shared sequence variants. Overall, approximately 180 TCR beta chains were annotated as cytomegalovirus-associated.

The V gene is TRBV18, the J gene TRBJ1-1; weak D call: TRBD1 (6 bases). The source material was PBMCs. This clonotype was sampled from a woman between 65 and 79 years old in good health and CMV-seropositive. CDR3 protein: CASSRGGNSAEAFF. The CDR3 bases are TGTGCCAGCTCACGAGGGGGTAATAGCGCTGAAGCTTTCTTT.